The 16 T cell receptor beta chains below were found in one sample sequenced in a study of blood T cell repertoires in COVID-19. This table comes from immunoSEQ multiplex PCR, and its TCRdb copy is limited to in-frame clones, with some not included. The sample has tens of thousands of clones; about 86% are singletons. Material for sequencing was peripheral blood. The receptors stem from a human donor in a cohort sampled during active COVID-19.

V usage is TRBV9 and J usage is TRBJ2-2, with D possibly matching TRBD1 (7 bases). The V gene's germline CDR1 is SGDLS and CDR2 YYNGEE. The CDR3 loop spans 16 amino acids. The V end lost 1 base, the J end lost 7 bases, and 17 bases lay between the germline ends. The chain's CDR3 is CASSVSGGGRIGELFF. CDR3 sequence (DNA): TGTGCCAGCAGCGTAAGTGGAGGGGGCCGGATCGGGGAGCTGTTTTTT.

In this sample, this clone turned up once. The chain uses TRBV5-1 and TRBJ1-6; possible D gene TRBD1, 5 bases. CDR1 SGHRS and CDR2 YFSETQ come from the germline V gene. The length of the CDR3 is 16 residues. Trimming pared 0 bases from V and 7 bases from J, leaving 14 bases between. CDR3: CASSLVTPGSNSPLHF. In DNA, the CDR3 is TGCGCCAGCAGCTTGGTGACCCCAGGGTCCAATTCACCCCTCCACTTT.

The rearrangement joins TRBV3-1 (or the pseudogene TRBV3-2) to TRBJ2-7, with D maybe TRBD1 (5 bases). The CDR3 extends over 16 amino acids. The germline V gene encodes CDR1 LGHDT and CDR2 YNNKEL (reference sequence). Trimming shortened V by 2 bases and J by 2 bases, and 16 bases separated the two germline ends. The CDR3 reads CASSQRLNRSPYEQYF. CDR3 bases: TGTGCCAGCAGCCAACGCCTCAACAGGTCTCCCTACGAGCAGTACTTC.

This chain uses TRBV13 with TRBJ2-3; 7 nucleotides align to TRBD2. There are 13 residues in the CDR3. Germline loops: CDR1 PRHDT, CDR2 FYEKMQ (reference sequence). The V segment lost 3 bases and the J segment 3 bases; nucleotides outside the gene matches: 0. CDR3 loop: CASSFGGTDTQYF. The CDR3 nucleotides read TGTGCCAGCAGCTTCGGGGGGACAGATACGCAGTATTTT.

V is TRBV7-2 and J is TRBJ1-1; 9 bases map to TRBD1. The CDR3 is made up of 15 amino acids. Germline V gene sequence: CDR1 SGHTA, CDR2 FQGNSA. After removal of 1 base from V and 5 bases from J, the junction contained 5 bases not matched to a gene. The CDR3 loop reads CASSLGTGVRTEAFF. The CDR3 nucleotides read TGTGCCAGCAGCTTAGGGACAGGGGTACGGACTGAAGCTTTCTTT.

The rearrangement joins TRBV14 to TRBJ2-7, with TRBD2 matching over 8 bases. CDR3 length equals 14 residues. The ends lost 4 bases at V and 3 bases at J; junction bases unmatched: 5. CDR1 and CDR2 from the germline V gene are SGHDN and FVKESK. CDR3 residues: CASSRGLAVYEQYF. DNA for the CDR3: TGTGCCAGCAGCCGAGGACTAGCTGTCTACGAGCAGTACTTC.

This clone was recorded a few times. V and J are TRBV7-2 and TRBJ2-7; TRBD1 might be the D (6 bases). The CDR3 length is 16 residues. Germline lookup yields CDR1 SGHTA and CDR2 FQGNSA. V lost 1 base, J lost 2 bases, and 15 bases lay in between. The CDR3 spells CASSLGGGARTYEQYF. The DNA for the CDR3 is TGTGCCAGCAGCTTAGGTGGGGGCGCGAGGACCTACGAGCAGTACTTC.

This chain links TRBV15 with TRBJ2-7; D ambiguous. V lost 3 bases and J 9 bases, leaving 24 bases between the germline ends. CDR1 LNHNV and CDR2 YYDKDF come from the germline V gene (reference sequence). This CDR3 has 16 residues. The CDR3 nucleotides read TGTGCCACCAGCAGTCCCAACCGGGTAAGAGGCGGTCGGCAGTACTTC. Translation: CATSSPNRVRGGRQYF.

The chain uses TRBV4-3 and TRBJ2-2, with a tentative D call TRBD1 (6 bases). The CDR3 is made up of 15 amino acids. Trimming removed 1 base at V and 5 bases at J, with 11 bases between. Germline CDR1 is LGHNA and CDR2 is YSLEER. Here the CDR3 reads CASSQVRGDTGELFF. The CDR3 bases are TGCGCCAGCAGCCAAGTCAGGGGCGATACCGGGGAGCTGTTTTTT.

The chain is built from TRBV4-1 and TRBJ1-1; unclear D gene. The CDR3 loop spans 13 amino acids. CDR1 is MGHRA and CDR2 is YSYEKL in the germline V gene. The V end lost 7 bases, the J end lost 0 bases, and 9 bases lay between the germline ends. CDR3: CASTEGVNTEAFF. The CDR3 DNA follows: TGCGCCAGCACAGAGGGCGTGAACACTGAAGCTTTCTTT.

The chain uses TRBV28 and TRBJ2-1; 8 positions agree with TRBD2. Germline V gene data show CDR1 as MDHEN and CDR2 as SYDVKM. This CDR3 spans 14 amino acids. Unmatched junction bases numbered 11, after V lost 3 bases and J lost 13 bases. CDR3 protein: CASSFLASGRLQFF. The CDR3 DNA reads as TGTGCCAGCAGTTTTTTGGCAAGCGGGAGACTCCAGTTCTTC.

The rearrangement links TRBV28 to TRBJ1-4; D gene uncertain. Trimming left V 6 bases short and J 8 bases short, with 22 bases between. In germline, CDR1 is MDHEN, CDR2 SYDVKM. This CDR3 contains 16 residues. For the CDR3, the DNA is TGTGCCAGCAGCCCACCATCCTCACAAGGCAGGGAAAAACTGTTTTTT. This gives the protein CASSPPSSQGREKLFF.

This chain uses TRBV30 with TRBJ2-7, with TRBD2 identical over 9 bases. Trimming removed 6 bases from V and 3 bases from J; junction bases left unmatched: 6. The CDR3 is made up of 13 amino acids. Germline V lookup: CDR1 GTSNPN, CDR2 SVGIG (reference sequence). The CDR3 spells CACKRGESYEQYF. CDR3 nucleotide sequence: TGTGCCTGTAAGCGGGGGGAAAGCTACGAGCAGTACTTC.

This chain links TRBV11-2 with TRBJ1-1, with a possible D match to TRBD1 (5 bases). Germline CDR1 and CDR2: SGHAT and FQNNGV. This CDR3 comprises 14 residues. The V and J ends lost 2 bases and 6 bases respectively, with 13 bases between them. The CDR3 reads CASSLKSGGAEAFF. The CDR3 DNA reads as TGTGCCAGCAGCTTAAAATCCGGAGGGGCTGAAGCTTTCTTT.

V usage is TRBV6-1 and J usage is TRBJ1-5; D is unresolved. The CDR3 runs to 13 residues. V gave up 1 base and J gave up 6 bases, with 7 bases separating them. Germline CDR1 is MNHNS and CDR2 is SASEGT. For the CDR3, the DNA is TGTGCCAGCAGTGAAGTTATCGGTCAGCCCCAGCATTTT. This sequence encodes CASSEVIGQPQHF.

V usage is TRBV19 and J usage is TRBJ2-7; D might be TRBD1 (6 bases). CDR3 length equals 13 residues. The V end was cut by 10 bases, the J end by 2 bases, with 15 bases between. Germline V gene lookup returns CDR1 LNHDA and CDR2 SQIVND (reference sequence). The CDR3 DNA is TGTGCCACGAGAAAGGGGGTGGCCTACGAGCAGTACTTC. As protein: CATRKGVAYEQYF.